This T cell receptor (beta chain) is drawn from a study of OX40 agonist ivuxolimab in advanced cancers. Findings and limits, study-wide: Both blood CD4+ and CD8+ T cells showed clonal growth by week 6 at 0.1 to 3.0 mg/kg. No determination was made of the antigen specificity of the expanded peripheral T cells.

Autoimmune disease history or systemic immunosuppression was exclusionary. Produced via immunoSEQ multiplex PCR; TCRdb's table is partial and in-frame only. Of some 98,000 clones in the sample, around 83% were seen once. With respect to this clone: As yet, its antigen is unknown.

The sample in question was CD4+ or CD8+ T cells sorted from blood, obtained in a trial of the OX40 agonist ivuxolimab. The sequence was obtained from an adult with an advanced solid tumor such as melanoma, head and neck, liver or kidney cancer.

CDR3 protein: CASSLPNQPQHF. DNA of the CDR3: TGTGCCAGCAGCTTACCAAATCAGCCCCAGCATTTT. This sequence joins TRBV7-8 and TRBJ1-5; D uncertain. Germline assignment: CDR1 SGHVS and CDR2 FQNEAQ. The CDR3 loop spans 12 amino acids. Between the trimmed V and J ends, which lost 2 bases and 4 bases, there was a span of 3 bases.